Listed here are 15 T cell receptor beta chains from one sample, sequenced in a study of blood T cell repertoires in COVID-19. Using immunoSEQ multiplex PCR, the repertoire was profiled, and TCRdb retains in-frame clones only, with some absent. This sample yields roughly 120,000 clones, of which over 65% are seen a single time; approximately 8.1% belongs to the top ten. Sequences were obtained from peripheral blood. Receptors were obtained from a woman aged 40 to 50 with acute or convalescent COVID-19.

This clone was counted a few times. The chain combines TRBV7-2 with TRBJ1-2; 11 bases align to TRBD1. Germline values: CDR1 SGHTA, CDR2 FQGNSA. The CDR3 extends over 14 amino acids. J gave up 4 bases and V 5 bases, and 3 bases lay outside the gene matches. CDR3 sequence (DNA): TGTGCCAGCAGCCCCGGGACAGGGGGCTATGGCTACACCTTC. Translation gives CASSPGTGGYGYTF.

This clone was seen a handful of times. Other nucleotide sequences from this sample produce the same CDR3. This rearrangement joins TRBV19 to TRBJ1-4; the match to TRBD1 covers 10 bases. The V gene's germline CDR1 is LNHDA and CDR2 SQIVND (reference sequence). This CDR3 spans 15 amino acids. V trimming: 5 bases; J trimming: 5 bases; junction bases outside the gene matches: 5. CDR3 DNA sequence: TGTGCCAGTAGTCCTCTGGGACAGGGGAATGAAAAACTGTTTTTT. Amino acid sequence: CASSPLGQGNEKLFF.

The chain's CDR3 is CASSFQGIGNTIYF. DNA of the CDR3: TGTGCCAGCAGCTTCCAGGGTATTGGAAACACCATATATTTT. The genes are TRBV5-6 and TRBJ1-3; tentative D call: TRBD1 (5 bases). Trimming left V 2 bases short and J 3 bases short, with 9 bases between. This CDR3 has 14 amino acids. CDR1 SGHDT and CDR2 YYEEEE come from the germline V gene.

V and J are TRBV12-3 or TRBV12-4 and TRBJ2-2, with 7 bases identical to TRBD1. This CDR3 is 13 amino acids long. V lost 8 bases to trimming and J lost 6 bases; unmatched junction nucleotides: 6. CDR3: CASGHRGSGELFF. The DNA of the CDR3 is TGTGCCAGCGGACACAGGGGTTCCGGGGAGCTGTTTTTT.

CDR3 nucleotides: TGCGCCAGCAGCTTGGTAACCGGGAGCTCCTACGAGCAGTACTTC. Amino acids: CASSLVTGSSYEQYF. This chain connects TRBV5-1 to TRBJ2-7; D is possibly TRBD2 (6 bases). The CDR3 sequence is 15 residues long. Trimming pared 0 bases from V and 0 bases from J, leaving 10 bases between. CDR1 is SGHRS, CDR2 YFSETQ, per germline.

This chain links TRBV2 with TRBJ2-1, with unresolved D. V was pared by 2 bases and J by 8 bases, with 4 bases between. Germline V lookup: CDR1 SNHLY, CDR2 FYNNEI. The CDR3 is made up of 11 amino acids. The CDR3 DNA reads TGTGCCAGCAGTGAATATCATGAGCAGTTCTTC. This encodes CASSEYHEQFF.

The chain has TRBV10-3 and TRBJ2-2, with 8 bases aligning to TRBD1. V lost 3 bases, J lost 7 bases, and 1 base stayed unmatched. The germline CDR1 and CDR2 sequences are ENHRY and SYGVKD. The CDR3 totals 13 residues. This chain's CDR3 is CAISETGGGELFF. CDR3 DNA sequence: TGTGCCATCAGTGAAACAGGGGGCGGGGAGCTGTTTTTT.

In its sample, this clone was seen a few times. The J gene is TRBJ1-1, the V gene TRBV3-1 (or the pseudogene TRBV3-2); no clear D gene. CDR1 is LGHDT, CDR2 YNNKEL, per germline (reference sequence). V lost 0 bases to trimming and J lost 8 bases, with 7 bases between them. CDR3 length equals 12 residues. The CDR3 region is CASSQDLGEAFF. In DNA, the CDR3 is TGTGCCAGCAGCCAAGATCTAGGCGAAGCTTTCTTT.

This clone was counted once. This chain connects TRBV19 to TRBJ2-5, with 11 positions matching TRBD2. V was pared by 7 bases and J by 4 bases, with 11 bases of the junction left unmatched. Germline V gives CDR1 LNHDA, CDR2 SQIVND (reference sequence). This CDR3 comprises 16 residues. The CDR3 loop reads CASTLGTSGVGETQYF. In nucleotides, the CDR3 is TGTGCCAGTACCCTCGGGACTAGCGGAGTCGGAGAGACCCAGTACTTC.

The V call is TRBV5-1, the J call TRBJ2-3; TRBD1 aligns across 10 bases. Unmatched junction bases numbered 4, after V lost 1 base and J lost 5 bases. The CDR3 spans 15 residues. Germline CDR1 SGHRS, CDR2 YFSETQ. The CDR3 here is CASSLTTGGLDTQYF. The CDR3 DNA sequence: TGCGCCAGCAGCTTGACGACAGGGGGCTTAGATACGCAGTATTTT.

The J gene is TRBJ2-5, the V gene TRBV9; 8 bases line up with TRBD2. The ends lost 0 bases at V and 0 bases at J; junction bases unmatched: 4. Germline assignment: CDR1 SGDLS and CDR2 YYNGEE. This CDR3 spans 16 amino acids. This chain's CDR3 is CASSVVQRGYQETQYF. CDR3 in DNA: TGTGCCAGCAGCGTAGTCCAGCGGGGGTACCAAGAGACCCAGTACTTC.

This chain uses TRBV19 with TRBJ2-1, with 8 bases matching TRBD2. V trimming: 5 bases; J trimming: 4 bases; junction bases outside the gene matches: 4. The CDR3 is made up of 14 amino acids. Per germline, CDR1 LNHDA and CDR2 SQIVND (reference sequence). The CDR3 sequence: CASSRAGGYNEQFF. Here the CDR3 DNA reads TGTGCCAGTAGTCGGGCGGGGGGATACAATGAGCAGTTCTTC. The whole variable domain, filled in from reference TRBV19 and TRBJ2-1, reads DGGITQSPKYLFRKEGQNVTLSCEQNLNHDAMYWYRQDPGQGLRLIYYSQIVNDFQKGDIAEGYSVSREKKESFPLTVTSAQKNPTAFYLCASSRAGGYNEQFFGPGTRLTVL.

The CDR3 nucleotides are TGTGCCAGCAGCCCCTTAAGAGCTAACTATGGCTACACCTTC. It specifies CASSPLRANYGYTF. The chain carries TRBV3-1 (or the pseudogene TRBV3-2) and TRBJ1-2; no firm D call. CDR3 size: 14 residues. Germline V gene sequence: CDR1 LGHDT, CDR2 YNNKEL (reference sequence). V was cut by 4 bases and J by 0 bases, with 9 bases left in between.

The chain employs TRBV7-9 and TRBJ2-7, with TRBD1 as a possible D gene (5 bases). The CDR3 totals 14 residues. CDR1 is SEHNR, CDR2 FQNEAQ, per germline (reference sequence). V was pared by 4 bases and J by 5 bases, with 15 bases between. The chain's CDR3 is CASSYSDSFNEQYF. DNA for the CDR3: TGTGCCAGCAGCTACTCCGACAGCTTTAACGAGCAGTACTTC.

The chain uses TRBV5-4 and TRBJ2-1; the match to TRBD1 covers 8 bases. J lost 4 bases, V lost 4 bases, and 7 bases had no gene match. The CDR3 runs 15 residues. Per the germline V gene, CDR1 is SGHNT and CDR2 is YYREEE (reference sequence). In nucleotides, the CDR3 is TGTGCCAGCAGCCCCGGGACAGGCTTTTACAATGAGCAGTTCTTC. It encodes CASSPGTGFYNEQFF. The variable domain in full, completed from reference TRBV5-4 and TRBJ2-1, reads ETGVTQSPTHLIKTRGQQVTLRCSSQSGHNTVSWYQQALGQGPQFIFQYYREEENGRGNFPPRFSGLQFPNYSSELNVNALELDDSALYLCASSPGTGFYNEQFFGPGTRLTVL.